The 4 T cell receptor beta chains given below trace back to one sample, sequenced in a study of radiotherapy plus CTLA-4 blockade in lung cancer. Clones were sequenced by immunoSEQ multiplex PCR, and TCRdb holds only the in-frame ones, with some missing. The data hold more than 25,000 clones, with under 80% observed a single time. Source: peripheral blood, taken from a patient treated with radiotherapy plus ipilimumab. The receptors were gathered from a human donor with non-small cell lung cancer who had stable disease on radiotherapy plus ipilimumab.

The chain links TRBV18 to TRBJ1-1, with D possibly being TRBD1 (5 bases). Germline V gives CDR1 KGHSH, CDR2 LQKENI. The V end was cut by 5 bases, the J end by 3 bases, with 10 bases between. The CDR3 consists of 13 residues. CDR3 sequence reads: CASSMGLDTEAFF. As DNA, the CDR3 is TGTGCCAGCTCAATGGGGCTGGACACTGAAGCTTTCTTT. Full variable domain (missing parts from reference TRBV18 and TRBJ1-1): NAGVMQNPRHLVRRRGQEARLRCSPMKGHSHVYWYRQLPEEGLKFMVYLQKENIIDESGMPKERFSAEFPKEGPSILRIQQVVRGDSAAYFCASSMGLDTEAFFGQGTRLTVV.

The chain links TRBV11-2 to TRBJ1-4, with TRBD1 matching over 7 bases. V lost 2 bases, J lost 5 bases, and 5 bases stayed unmatched. Germline V gives CDR1 SGHAT, CDR2 FQNNGV. The CDR3 has 15 amino acids. CDR3 bases: TGTGCCAGCAGCTTAACCGGGACAGTGAATGAAAAACTGTTTTTT. Translated: CASSLTGTVNEKLFF.

The rearrangement uses TRBV5-1 and TRBJ2-7, with D tentatively TRBD2 (6 bases). Trimming pared 0 bases from V and 6 bases from J, leaving 19 bases between. The CDR3 has 16 amino acids. Per the germline V gene, CDR1 is SGHRS and CDR2 is YFSETQ. CDR3 residues: CASSLDGLARSSEQYF. CDR3 DNA sequence: TGCGCCAGCAGCTTGGACGGGCTAGCGCGGTCGAGCGAGCAGTACTTC.

This chain connects TRBV7-6 to TRBJ2-3, with unresolved D. V shed 1 base and J shed 1 base, with 9 bases lying between them. Germline CDR1 reads SGHVS; CDR2 reads FNYEAQ. The CDR3 is 15 residues long. The CDR3: CASSLGVLGTDTQYF. CDR3 sequence (DNA): TGTGCCAGCAGCTTAGGGGTACTGGGCACAGATACGCAGTATTTT.